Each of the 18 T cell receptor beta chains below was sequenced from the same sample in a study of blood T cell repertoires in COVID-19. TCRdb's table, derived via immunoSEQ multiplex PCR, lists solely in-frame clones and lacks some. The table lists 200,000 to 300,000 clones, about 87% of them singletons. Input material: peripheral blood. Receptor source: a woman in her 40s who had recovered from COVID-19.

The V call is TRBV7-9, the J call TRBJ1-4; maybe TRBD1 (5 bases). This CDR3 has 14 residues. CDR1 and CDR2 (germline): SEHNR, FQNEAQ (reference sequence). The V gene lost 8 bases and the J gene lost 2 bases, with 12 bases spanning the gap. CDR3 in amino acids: CASGQGLTNEKLFF. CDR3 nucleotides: TGTGCCAGCGGCCAGGGCCTCACTAATGAAAAACTGTTTTTT.

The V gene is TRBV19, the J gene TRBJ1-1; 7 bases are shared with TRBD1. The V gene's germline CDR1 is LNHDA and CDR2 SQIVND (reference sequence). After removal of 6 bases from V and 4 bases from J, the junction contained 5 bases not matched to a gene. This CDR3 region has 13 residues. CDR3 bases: TGTGCCAGTAGGCGACAGGGCAGCACTGAAGCTTTCTTT. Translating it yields CASRRQGSTEAFF.

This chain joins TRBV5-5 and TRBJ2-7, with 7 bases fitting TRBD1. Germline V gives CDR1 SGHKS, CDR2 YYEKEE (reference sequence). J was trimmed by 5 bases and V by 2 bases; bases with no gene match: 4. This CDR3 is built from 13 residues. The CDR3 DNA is TGTGCCAGCAGCTTAATGACAGGGAACGAGCAGTACTTC. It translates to CASSLMTGNEQYF.

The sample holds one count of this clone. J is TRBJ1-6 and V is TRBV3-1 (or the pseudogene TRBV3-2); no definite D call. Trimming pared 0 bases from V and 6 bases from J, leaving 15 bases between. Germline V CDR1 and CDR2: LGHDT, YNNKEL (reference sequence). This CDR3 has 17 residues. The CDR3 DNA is TGTGCCAGCAGCCAAGATGGGCCCGGTCGTCGTAATTCACCCCTCCACTTT. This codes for CASSQDGPGRRNSPLHF.

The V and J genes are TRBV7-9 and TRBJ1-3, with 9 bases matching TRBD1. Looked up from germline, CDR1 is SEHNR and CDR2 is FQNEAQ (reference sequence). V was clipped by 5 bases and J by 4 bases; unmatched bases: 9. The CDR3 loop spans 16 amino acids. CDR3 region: CASSDRDRVSGNTIYF. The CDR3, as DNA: TGTGCCAGCAGCGACCGGGACAGGGTCTCCGGAAACACCATATATTTT.

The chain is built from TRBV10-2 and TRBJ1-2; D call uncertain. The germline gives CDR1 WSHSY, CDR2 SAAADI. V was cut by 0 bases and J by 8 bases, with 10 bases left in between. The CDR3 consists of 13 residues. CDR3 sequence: CASSESRRLGYTF. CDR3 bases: TGCGCCAGCAGTGAGTCTAGAAGATTGGGCTACACCTTC.

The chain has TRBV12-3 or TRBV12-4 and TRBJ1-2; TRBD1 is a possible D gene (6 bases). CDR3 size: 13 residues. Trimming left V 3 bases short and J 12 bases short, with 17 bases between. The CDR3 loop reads CASSFGGAPGDTF. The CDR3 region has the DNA TGTGCCAGCAGTTTCGGGGGGGCGCCAGGGGACACCTTC.

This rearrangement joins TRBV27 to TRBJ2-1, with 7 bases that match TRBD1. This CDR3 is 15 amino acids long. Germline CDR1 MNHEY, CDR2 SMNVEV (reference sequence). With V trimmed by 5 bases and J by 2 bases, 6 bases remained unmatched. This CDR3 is CASSLRTGAYNEQFF. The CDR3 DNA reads TGTGCCAGCAGTCTCCGGACAGGTGCCTACAATGAGCAGTTCTTC.

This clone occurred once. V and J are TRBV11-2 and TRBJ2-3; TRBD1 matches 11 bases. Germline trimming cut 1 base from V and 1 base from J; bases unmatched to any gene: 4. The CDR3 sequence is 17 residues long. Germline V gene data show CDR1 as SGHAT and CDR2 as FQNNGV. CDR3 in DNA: TGTGCCAGCAGCTTAGGGACAGGGGGCATGGGCACAGATACGCAGTATTTT. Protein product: CASSLGTGGMGTDTQYF.

The CDR3 sequence is CASSSPPRGRVSTEAFF. DNA for the CDR3: TGTGCCAGCAGTTCCCCCCCCAGGGGGAGAGTGAGCACTGAAGCTTTCTTT. The chain is built from TRBV27 and TRBJ1-1; 7 nucleotides line up with TRBD1. The ends lost 4 bases at V and 4 bases at J; junction bases unmatched: 15. Germline V CDR1 and CDR2: MNHEY, SMNVEV (reference sequence). This CDR3 is built from 17 residues.

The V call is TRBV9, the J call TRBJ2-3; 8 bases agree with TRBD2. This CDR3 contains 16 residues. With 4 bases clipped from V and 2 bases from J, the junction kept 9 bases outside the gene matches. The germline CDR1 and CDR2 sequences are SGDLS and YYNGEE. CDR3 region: CASSPSGGQYTDTQYF. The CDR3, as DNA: TGTGCCAGCAGCCCCTCGGGGGGGCAATACACAGATACGCAGTATTTT.

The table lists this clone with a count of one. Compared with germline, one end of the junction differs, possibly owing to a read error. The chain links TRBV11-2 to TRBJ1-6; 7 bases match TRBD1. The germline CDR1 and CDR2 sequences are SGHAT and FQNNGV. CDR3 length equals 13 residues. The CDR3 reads CASSEGAGGRIDF. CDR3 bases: TGTGCCAGCAGCGAGGGGGCTGGGGGGAGGATTGACTTT. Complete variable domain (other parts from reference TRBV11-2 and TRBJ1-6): EAGVAQSPRYKIIEKRQSVAFWCNPISGHATLYWYQQILGQGPKLLIQFQNNGVVDDSQLPKDRFSAERLKGVDSTLKIQPAKLEDSAVYLCASSEGAGGRIDFGNGTRLTVT.

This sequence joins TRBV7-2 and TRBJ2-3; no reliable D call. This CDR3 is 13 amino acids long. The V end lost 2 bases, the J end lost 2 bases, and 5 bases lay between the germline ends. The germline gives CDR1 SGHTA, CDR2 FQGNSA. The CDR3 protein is CASSLSFTDTQYF. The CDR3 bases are TGTGCCAGCAGCTTATCCTTCACAGATACGCAGTATTTT.

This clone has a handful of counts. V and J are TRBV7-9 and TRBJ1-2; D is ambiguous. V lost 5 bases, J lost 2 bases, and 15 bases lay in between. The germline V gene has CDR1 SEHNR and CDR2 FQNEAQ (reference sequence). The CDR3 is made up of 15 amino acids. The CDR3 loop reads CASSPRNRQNYGYTF. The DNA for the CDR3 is TGTGCCAGCAGCCCCAGAAACCGACAAAACTATGGCTACACCTTC.

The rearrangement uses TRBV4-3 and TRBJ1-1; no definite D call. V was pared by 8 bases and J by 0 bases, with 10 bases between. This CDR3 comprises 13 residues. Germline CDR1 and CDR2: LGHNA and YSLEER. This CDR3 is CASSRHMNTEAFF. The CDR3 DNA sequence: TGCGCCAGCTCGCGGCACATGAACACTGAAGCTTTCTTT.

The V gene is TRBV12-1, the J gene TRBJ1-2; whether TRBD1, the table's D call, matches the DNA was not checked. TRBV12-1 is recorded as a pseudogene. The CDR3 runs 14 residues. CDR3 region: CASRLHRGAYGYTF. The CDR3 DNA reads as TGTGCCAGCAGGTTACACAGGGGAGCCTATGGCTACACCTTC.

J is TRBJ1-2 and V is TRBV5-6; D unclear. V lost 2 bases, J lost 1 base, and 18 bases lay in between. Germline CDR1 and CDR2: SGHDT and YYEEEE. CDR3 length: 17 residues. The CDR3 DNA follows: TGTGCCAGCAGCTTTGGCAGGCAGGCGACCCTTAACTATGGCTACACCTTC. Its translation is CASSFGRQATLNYGYTF.

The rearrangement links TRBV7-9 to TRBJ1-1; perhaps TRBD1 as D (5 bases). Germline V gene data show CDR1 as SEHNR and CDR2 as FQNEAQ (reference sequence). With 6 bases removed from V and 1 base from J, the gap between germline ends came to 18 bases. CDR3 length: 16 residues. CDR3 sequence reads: CASSSDRRGGNTEAFF. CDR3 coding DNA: TGTGCCAGCAGTTCCGACAGACGAGGTGGGAACACTGAAGCTTTCTTT.